The rows below give T cell receptor beta chains drawn from one sample of a study of shared clonotypes between healthy human individuals. Repertoires were generated with immunoSEQ multiplex PCR, while TCRdb's copy carries only in-frame clones and drops some. The sample carries some 1 million clones, 60% to 80% recorded once. Sequenced sample: memory CD4+ T cells sorted from blood. These receptors originate from a man in his late teens or twenties in good health. CDR3s include the opening cysteine and the closing phenylalanine or tryptophan. Each record gives: V gene, CDR3 protein.

>TRBV9
CASSVGGANYGYTF
>TRBV6-5
CASSLRQGVAFF
>TRBV14
CASSQQYTEAFF
>TRBV10-2
CASSEFNEQYF
>TRBV4-2
CASSPLVASGTGTSYEQYF
>TRBV6-4
CASSETAFTGELFF
>TRBV6-1
CASSARQGLNEKLFF
>TRBV28
CASSLAGYNQPQHF
>TRBV5-1
CASSLDWTEQYF
>TRBV29-1
CSVRGQSGGGEAFF
>TRBV19
CASNPKGTRGNEKLFF
>TRBV11-2
CASSLGGKETQYF
>TRBV11-1
CASTARVNTGELFF
>TRBV6-5
CASSYSRGPGYEQYF
>TRBV5-1
CASSPVSSYNEQFF
>TRBV30
CAWSPLAGYTGELFF
>TRBV2
CASRVRGIYGYTF
>TRBV11-3
CASSLDFRQGARVTEKLFF
>TRBV6-5
CASSLDRSNYGYTF
>TRBV5-6
CASSALLAGGDTQYF
>TRBV6-1
CASSVTRGTSGSSTDTQYF
>TRBV29-1
CSVEGRLAGGPNTGELFF
>TRBV5-1
CASSADRGIYYGYTF
>TRBV28
CASSLRRSSYNEQFF
>TRBV7-8
CASSLVGRANEQFF
>TRBV30
CAWSRGGTGNNSPLHF
>TRBV11-2
CASSWDRNTEAFF
>TRBV7-8
CASSLWGFRAFF
>TRBV9
CASSVAISGGLESETQYF
>TRBV19
CASSTTGGESNQPQHF
>TRBV19
CASSIAVTGELFF
>TRBV5-6
CASSRSSTDTQYF
>TRBV5-5
CASSFLATNEKLFF
>TRBV5-4
CASSLDPAGAETQYF
>TRBV11-2
CASSRGLAGSYEQYF
>TRBV28
CASSLLFTEAFF
>TRBV30
CAWSVRGDTEAFF
>TRBV7-2
CASSYSGFTGELFF
>TRBV7-2
CASSRGTATGEQFF
>TRBV11-2
CASSLGSGISEAFF
>TRBV18
CASSPPPRTEAFF
>TRBV4-3
CASSRGQGVEPQHF
>TRBV13
CASSFAKSPRETQYF
>TRBV2
CASSVRPLGGYNEQFF
>TRBV7-9
CASSLEGIGNTEAFF
>TRBV7-9
CASTRQGIILHGYTF
>TRBV27
CASSHGTLSGFF
>TRBV10-2
CASRSQRAGQPQHF
>TRBV21-1
CASSKRRGPSYEQYF
>TRBV19
CASSWREMNTEAFF
>TRBV7-9
CASSLAGGGEQYF
>TRBV7-9
CASSLEAAQPQHF
>TRBV30
CAWLGQHMGEAFF